The clone carrying this TCR beta chain showed up many times. Its antigen is not identified. Given a much more abundant clone one base away, this may be a read error. The same CDR3 also results from other DNA sequences found in this sample. In the original analysis: Building a distant-metastasis classifier for papillary thyroid cancer drew on CDR3 differences across clinicopathological groups. TCRdb re-clonotyped the PCR reads via MiXCR. The V and J calls here are based on TCRdb, not the publication. Among about 9,900 clones, around 9.9% were seen once, and the ten largest hold around 7.1%. V dropped 5 bases and J dropped 7 bases, with 15 bases sitting between them. Germline loops: CDR1 SEHNR, CDR2 FQNEAQ (reference sequence). The CDR3 consists of 14 residues. This entry belongs to a study of metastatic and nonmetastatic thyroid tumors. Across the study: Thyroid patients, malignant and benign, had repertoires compared across blood and tumor or nodule tissue.

Study results and limitations: The reported finding was significantly higher TCR beta diversity in malignant thyroid tumors relative to benign nodules, in blood and tumor.

There were no patients who had received any treatment before thyroid surgery. This TCR came from a female donor with papillary thyroid cancer or a benign thyroid nodule (not recorded which). Some clones in this sample may be carry-over from other donors' samples. Sequenced material: tumor tissue. This chain uses TRBV7-9 with TRBJ2-4, with a possible D match to TRBD1 (6 bases). The CDR3: CASSHMGTGNIQYF. The CDR3 DNA is TGTGCCAGCAGCCACATGGGCACAGGGAACATTCAGTACTTC.